The 12 T cell receptor beta chains presented below share a single source sample, sequenced in a study of cytomegalovirus exposure and HLA in healthy donors. Both 60 Vbeta primers and 13 Jbeta primers went into the PCR. Repertoires were generated with immunoSEQ multiplex PCR, while TCRdb's copy carries only in-frame clones and drops some. The repertoire holds around 220,000 clones, with roughly 75% as singletons. What was sequenced was PBMCs. These receptors originate from a woman aged 25 to 39 in good health and CMV-seronegative.

The V call is TRBV7-9, the J call TRBJ1-3, with D unresolved. V dropped 5 bases and J dropped 7 bases, with 15 bases sitting between them. The CDR3 runs to 14 residues. Germline values: CDR1 SEHNR, CDR2 FQNEAQ (reference sequence). CDR3 bases: TGTGCCAGCAGCGATAGCCATGGTAGGAACACCATATATTTT. It encodes CASSDSHGRNTIYF.

The chain has TRBV6-1 and TRBJ1-2; 7 bases line up with TRBD1. The trim removed 0 bases at V and 4 bases at J, leaving 11 bases unmatched. Germline V gene lookup returns CDR1 MNHNS and CDR2 SASEGT. This CDR3 has 17 amino acids. CDR3 loop: CASSEALPRGRGYGYTF. The CDR3 region has the DNA TGTGCCAGCAGTGAAGCGCTTCCAAGGGGGCGGGGCTATGGCTACACCTTC.

The gene calls are TRBV10-2 and TRBJ2-1; 11 bases match TRBD2. CDR1 is WSHSY, CDR2 SAAADI, per germline. This CDR3 comprises 14 residues. V gave up 6 bases and J gave up 8 bases; unmatched junction bases: 6. This CDR3 reads CASRTSGSWDEQFF. The CDR3 DNA follows: TGCGCCAGCAGAACTAGCGGGAGTTGGGATGAGCAGTTCTTC.

This chain joins TRBV5-5 and TRBJ2-3, with 11 bases fitting TRBD2. V shed 3 bases and J 5 bases; nucleotides not matched to a gene: 11. The CDR3 runs 17 residues. Germline V gene data show CDR1 as SGHKS and CDR2 as YYEKEE (reference sequence). CDR3 coding DNA: TGTGCCAGCAGCTCGTCGACTAGCGGGGCACTTTTAGATACGCAGTATTTT. It yields the protein CASSSSTSGALLDTQYF.

The V gene is TRBV11-3, the J gene TRBJ1-2; D gene ambiguous. CDR1 is SGHNT and CDR2 is YENEEA in the germline V gene. With 4 bases removed from V and 3 bases from J, the gap between germline ends came to 15 bases. The CDR3 is 15 amino acids. CDR3 in DNA: TGTGCCAGCAGCTCCCATGACTCTCTTGACTATGGCTACACCTTC. Translated, it gives CASSSHDSLDYGYTF.

The rearrangement uses TRBV2 and TRBJ1-1; 7 positions match TRBD1. The CDR3 loop spans 15 amino acids. The junction had 4 bases not matched to a gene; V was cut back by 2 bases and J by 1 base. The germline V gene has CDR1 SNHLY and CDR2 FYNNEI. Here the CDR3 reads CASSEKGAANTEAFF. The CDR3 DNA is TGTGCCAGCAGTGAAAAGGGGGCAGCGAACACTGAAGCTTTCTTT.

The rearrangement uses TRBV5-6 and TRBJ1-6; tentative D call: TRBD1 (5 bases). The CDR3 covers 14 residues. Germline V gene sequence: CDR1 SGHDT, CDR2 YYEEEE. Trimming stripped 1 base from V and 12 bases from J, with 14 bases between. This chain's CDR3 is CASSLIMGLQPLHF. The CDR3 DNA reads TGTGCCAGCAGCTTGATTATGGGACTACAACCCCTCCACTTT.

The chain combines TRBV7-3 with TRBJ2-2; 8 nucleotides align to TRBD1. The junction had 12 bases not matched to a gene; V was cut back by 5 bases and J by 4 bases. Germline lookup yields CDR1 SGHTA and CDR2 FQGTGA. The CDR3 length is 17 residues. CDR3 amino acids: CASSIDGQGARTGELFF. The DNA of the CDR3 is TGTGCCAGCAGCATAGACGGCCAGGGGGCTCGCACCGGGGAGCTGTTTTTT.

The gene calls are TRBV2 and TRBJ1-2; D remains unclear. The germline V gene has CDR1 SNHLY and CDR2 FYNNEI. V shed 4 bases and J shed 2 bases, with 8 bases lying between them. This CDR3 comprises 13 residues. The CDR3 bases are TGTGCCAGCAGTGTCCGAGGAAACTATGGCTACACCTTC. It yields the protein CASSVRGNYGYTF.

The CDR3 region is CASSSLAIQETQYF. Here the CDR3 DNA reads TGTGCCAGCAGCTCACTAGCGATCCAAGAGACCCAGTACTTC. This chain joins TRBV7-2 and TRBJ2-5; TRBD2 matches 7 bases. Germline CDR1 and CDR2: SGHTA and FQGNSA. The junction had 3 bases not matched to a gene; V was cut back by 4 bases and J by 1 base. This CDR3 comprises 14 residues.

This clone was counted between two and nine times. The chain recombines TRBV2 with TRBJ1-5; D may be TRBD1 (5 bases). The CDR3 consists of 13 residues. Trimming cost V 7 bases and J 6 bases, with 13 bases left between them. The V gene's germline CDR1 is SNHLY and CDR2 FYNNEI. The CDR3 DNA follows: TGTGCCAGCACCGGGGGGTTTCGTCAGCCCCAGCATTTT. Translating gives CASTGGFRQPQHF.

The chain couples TRBV7-2 to TRBJ2-3; 11 bases agree with TRBD2. Germline V lookup: CDR1 SGHTA, CDR2 FQGNSA. Trimming cost V 3 bases and J 3 bases; bases outside gene matches: 5. The CDR3 spans 16 residues. The CDR3 nucleotides read TGTGCCAGCAGCTTTCGACTAGCGGGGACAACAGATACGCAGTATTTT. Translated, it gives CASSFRLAGTTDTQYF.